This entry lists 31 T cell receptor beta chains sequenced from one sample in a study of CD8+ T cells in alopecia areata. Once RNA had been extracted, it was reverse transcribed into cDNA to act as the sequencing template. Clones were read by immunoSEQ multiplex PCR, and TCRdb kept only the in-frame ones, dropping some. The table lists 85,000 to 110,000 clones, 65% to 90% of them singletons. As for treatment: oral pan-JAK inhibitor, 5-10 mg twice daily. The sequencing here drew on CD8+ T cells sorted from blood, taken at approximately week 34, from a patient treated with tofacitinib. The receptors originated from a human donor with alopecia areata.

This CDR3 reads CASSEITKFNEQFF. The DNA for the CDR3 is TGTGCCAGCTCGGAGATCACTAAGTTCAATGAGCAGTTCTTC. This rearrangement joins TRBV5-4 to TRBJ2-1; no firm D call. Per germline, CDR1 SGHNT and CDR2 YYREEE (reference sequence). The ends were cut back, 7 bases at V and 6 bases at J, with 17 bases in the middle. The CDR3 is 14 amino acids.

The V call is TRBV27, the J call TRBJ2-7, with 12 bases matching TRBD2. The CDR3 sequence is 15 residues long. Germline CDR1 reads MNHEY; CDR2 reads SMNVEV (reference sequence). V lost 4 bases to trimming and J lost 5 bases; unmatched junction nucleotides: 6. Here the CDR3 DNA reads TGTGCCAGCAGTTCCACTAGCGGGAGGACCAACGAGCAGTACTTC. It yields the protein CASSSTSGRTNEQYF.

This clone has a single count. This sequence joins TRBV18 and TRBJ2-3, with TRBD2 matching over 7 bases. This CDR3 is 14 amino acids long. Germline values: CDR1 KGHSH, CDR2 LQKENI. V was clipped by 3 bases and J by 1 base; unmatched bases: 1. The DNA of the CDR3 is TGTGCCAGCTCACCGAGCGGGGGCACAGATACGCAGTATTTT. Translated, it gives CASSPSGGTDTQYF. Supplemented by reference TRBV18 and TRBJ2-3, the full variable domain reads NAGVMQNPRHLVRRRGQEARLRCSPMKGHSHVYWYRQLPEEGLKFMVYLQKENIIDESGMPKERFSAEFPKEGPSILRIQQVVRGDSAAYFCASSPSGGTDTQYFGPGTRLTVL.

V gene TRBV11-2 combines with J gene TRBJ1-4; tentative D call: TRBD1 (5 bases). There are 16 residues in the CDR3. CDR1 and CDR2 (germline): SGHAT, FQNNGV. Trimming removed 1 base at V and 8 bases at J, with 17 bases between. CDR3 DNA sequence: TGTGCCAGCAGCTTAGCGTTCGGAGGGGAGGGCGAAAAACTGTTTTTT. This codes for CASSLAFGGEGEKLFF.

This clone was detected once. This chain joins TRBV19 and TRBJ2-1; D uncertain. This CDR3 is 12 amino acids long. V lost 5 bases, J lost 6 bases, and 8 bases lay in between. Germline CDR1 is LNHDA and CDR2 is SQIVND (reference sequence). The DNA of the CDR3 is TGTGCCAGTAGTTGGTCGGGCAATGAGCAGTTCTTC. Its protein is CASSWSGNEQFF.

The chain recombines TRBV6-6 with TRBJ2-2, with 7 bases aligning to TRBD2. With 2 bases clipped from V and 7 bases from J, the junction kept 1 base outside the gene matches. The germline gives CDR1 MNHNY, CDR2 SVGAGI (reference sequence). The CDR3 loop spans 13 amino acids. CDR3 bases: TGTGCCAGCAGTTACGGGAGGGTCGGGGAGCTGTTTTTT. This gives the protein CASSYGRVGELFF.

A single count supports this clone. The rearrangement uses TRBV29-1 and TRBJ2-1, with D tentatively TRBD1 (6 bases). Trimming cost V 7 bases and J 0 bases, with 13 bases left between them. The CDR3 has 14 amino acids. Germline CDR1 and CDR2: SQVTM and ANQGSEA. CDR3 in amino acids: CSAEGTYSYNEQFF. The CDR3 DNA reads as TGCAGCGCAGAAGGGACATACTCCTACAATGAGCAGTTCTTC.

There are a few counts of this clone. V usage is TRBV10-1 and J usage is TRBJ2-2; no clear D gene. Between the trimmed V and J ends, which lost 4 bases and 8 bases, there was a span of 5 bases. The CDR3 extends over 11 amino acids. Germline values: CDR1 WNHNN, CDR2 SYGVQD (reference sequence). This CDR3 is CASSVGGELFF. The DNA for the CDR3 is TGCGCCAGCAGTGTTGGGGGGGAGCTGTTTTTT.

J is TRBJ2-2 and V is TRBV5-6; perhaps TRBD2 as D (5 bases). This CDR3 is built from 14 residues. Trimming removed 1 base at V and 7 bases at J, with 11 bases between. The germline V gene has CDR1 SGHDT and CDR2 YYEEEE. CDR3 region: CASSLNLGGGELFF. CDR3 DNA: TGTGCCAGCAGCTTGAATCTTGGAGGCGGGGAGCTGTTTTTT.

The chain is built from TRBV7-2 and TRBJ2-7; D is unclear. Deletions cut 2 bases from V and 5 bases from J, with 4 bases between. CDR1 is SGHTA and CDR2 is FQGNSA in the germline V gene. There are 11 residues in the CDR3. CDR3 sequence (DNA): TGTGCCAGCAGCTTAACTGACGAGCAGTACTTC. Amino acid sequence: CASSLTDEQYF.

The sample holds a few counts of this clone. The V and J genes are TRBV14 and TRBJ2-3; 11 bases line up with TRBD1. Trimming removed 0 bases from V and 3 bases from J; junction bases left unmatched: 2. The CDR3 contains 16 residues. CDR1 and CDR2 (germline): SGHDN, FVKESK. CDR3 nucleotides: TGTGCCAGCAGCCAAGAAGGACAGGGGGCTACAGATACGCAGTATTTT. Its protein is CASSQEGQGATDTQYF. Supplemented by reference TRBV14 and TRBJ2-3, the full variable domain reads EAGVTQFPSHSVIEKGQTVTLRCDPISGHDNLYWYRRVMGKEIKFLLHFVKESKQDESGMPNNRFLAERTGGTYSTLKVQPAELEDSGVYFCASSQEGQGATDTQYFGPGTRLTVL.

The V call is TRBV7-8, the J call TRBJ1-1, with 7 bases aligning to TRBD1. The CDR3 has 16 amino acids. CDR1 is SGHVS, CDR2 FQNEAQ, per germline. With V trimmed by 2 bases and J by 0 bases, 6 bases remained unmatched. CDR3 loop: CASSLLQGSMNTEAFF. The CDR3 region has the DNA TGTGCCAGCAGCTTATTACAGGGGAGCATGAACACTGAAGCTTTCTTT.

J is TRBJ2-7 and V is TRBV5-1, with D perhaps being TRBD1 or TRBD2 (5 bases each). V dropped 2 bases and J dropped 2 bases, with 14 bases sitting between them. Germline values: CDR1 SGHRS, CDR2 YFSETQ. The CDR3 runs to 15 residues. The CDR3 reads CASSFEGRAAYEQYF. In nucleotides, the CDR3 is TGCGCCAGCAGCTTCGAGGGCAGGGCCGCCTACGAGCAGTACTTC.

The chain links TRBV14 to TRBJ1-2; no reliable D call. This CDR3 contains 13 residues. V lost 0 bases to trimming and J lost 5 bases, with 7 bases between them. Germline lookup yields CDR1 SGHDN and CDR2 FVKESK. For the CDR3, the DNA is TGTGCCAGCAGCCAAGATAACAGTTATGGCTACACCTTC. Translating it yields CASSQDNSYGYTF.

The V and J genes are TRBV29-1 and TRBJ1-2; the D gene is possibly TRBD1 (5 bases). The CDR3 is made up of 14 amino acids. Trimming took off 4 bases at V and 4 bases at J, with 16 bases between the two ends. Germline V gives CDR1 SQVTM, CDR2 ANQGSEA. Here the CDR3 DNA reads TGCAGCGTTGGGGGGGGAATCGTCTCCTATGGCTACACCTTC. Its translation: CSVGGGIVSYGYTF.

The chain recombines TRBV27 with TRBJ2-7, with D possibly being TRBD1 or TRBD2 (6 bases each). Germline V gives CDR1 MNHEY, CDR2 SMNVEV (reference sequence). Trimming removed 6 bases at V and 7 bases at J, with 19 bases between. The CDR3 has 14 amino acids. In DNA form, the CDR3 reads TGTGCCAGCAGGGCGTTCCCAGGGGCGGGGGAGCAGTACTTC. Protein: CASRAFPGAGEQYF.

The chain employs TRBV13 and TRBJ1-4; 10 bases line up with TRBD1. V shed 4 bases, J shed 8 bases, and the junction held 4 bases outside the gene matches. Germline V lookup: CDR1 PRHDT, CDR2 FYEKMQ (reference sequence). CDR3 length equals 14 residues. The CDR3 spells CASSSGQGKEKLFF. The CDR3 DNA sequence: TGTGCCAGCAGCTCGGGACAGGGGAAAGAAAAACTGTTTTTT.

The V gene is TRBV7-9, the J gene TRBJ2-1, with a weak D call TRBD1 (5 bases). The CDR3 loop spans 15 amino acids. Germline V gives CDR1 SEHNR, CDR2 FQNEAQ (reference sequence). V dropped 2 bases and J dropped 1 base, with 9 bases sitting between them. The CDR3 reads CASSLQGKSYNEQFF. The CDR3 bases are TGTGCCAGCAGCTTACAGGGTAAATCCTACAATGAGCAGTTCTTC.

The chain joins TRBV11-2 to TRBJ1-1, with D unclear. Germline loops: CDR1 SGHAT, CDR2 FQNNGV. V was shortened by 6 bases and J by 6 bases, with 14 bases between the two germline ends. The CDR3 totals 13 residues. The CDR3 coding sequence is TGTGCCAGCAGTAACAATGTAGTTGCTGAAGCTTTCTTT. This encodes CASSNNVVAEAFF.

V and J are TRBV27 and TRBJ2-5, with D possibly being TRBD2 (6 bases). The CDR3 is 14 amino acids. Germline V lookup: CDR1 MNHEY, CDR2 SMNVEV (reference sequence). V was clipped by 3 bases and J by 5 bases, with 13 bases between them. The CDR3 region has the DNA TGTGCCAGCAGTTTGGGGGGTCTCTACGAGACCCAGTACTTC. Translation: CASSLGGLYETQYF.

V usage is TRBV4-2 and J usage is TRBJ1-1; TRBD1 might be the D (5 bases). CDR3 size: 15 residues. Germline V lookup: CDR1 LGHNA, CDR2 YNFKEQ. V lost 1 base and J 1 base, leaving 10 bases between the germline ends. CDR3 coding DNA: TGTGCCAGCAGCCAAGTAGCGACAGCGAACACTGAAGCTTTCTTT. It specifies CASSQVATANTEAFF.

J is TRBJ2-7 and V is TRBV5-1; 9 nucleotides align to TRBD1. The CDR3 sequence is 15 residues long. V trimming: 4 bases; J trimming: 2 bases; junction bases outside the gene matches: 7. The germline V gene encodes CDR1 SGHRS and CDR2 YFSETQ. CDR3 protein: CASSIRDRAAYEQYF. The CDR3 DNA is TGCGCCAGCAGCATCCGGGACAGGGCAGCCTACGAGCAGTACTTC.

This CDR3 is CASSIARGLVYEQYF. In nucleotides, the CDR3 is TGTGCCAGTAGTATCGCCCGGGGACTAGTCTACGAGCAGTACTTC. The rearrangement uses TRBV19 and TRBJ2-7; 8 bases line up with TRBD2. The junction had 7 bases not matched to a gene; V was cut back by 3 bases and J by 3 bases. Germline V gives CDR1 LNHDA, CDR2 SQIVND (reference sequence). The CDR3 consists of 15 residues.

A single count supports this clone. This chain joins TRBV30 and TRBJ2-1; TRBD1 matches at 9 bases. The junction had 8 bases not matched to a gene; V was cut back by 3 bases and J by 8 bases. Per germline, CDR1 GTSNPN and CDR2 SVGIG (reference sequence). The CDR3 is 14 amino acids. CDR3 in DNA: TGTGCCTGGAGCTTGGGACAGGGTTTAGATGAGCAGTTCTTC. It encodes CAWSLGQGLDEQFF.

The V call is TRBV27, the J call TRBJ1-1; maybe TRBD1 (5 bases). The CDR3 has 16 residues. Between the trimmed V and J ends, which lost 1 base and 1 base, there was a span of 13 bases. The germline V gene has CDR1 MNHEY and CDR2 SMNVEV (reference sequence). In DNA form, the CDR3 reads TGTGCCAGCAGTTTATACCCGGGTAGGGGGAACACTGAAGCTTTCTTT. Its translation: CASSLYPGRGNTEAFF.

The gene calls are TRBV25-1 and TRBJ1-1; the D gene is possibly TRBD1 (5 bases). This CDR3 spans 12 amino acids. Trimming took off 3 bases at V and 5 bases at J, with 7 bases between the two ends. CDR1 and CDR2 from the germline V gene are MGHDK and SYGVNS. The CDR3 sequence is CASSDWTTEAFF. DNA of the CDR3: TGTGCCAGCAGTGATTGGACAACTGAAGCTTTCTTT.

This clone has a handful of counts. The V call is TRBV19, the J call TRBJ2-5; TRBD1 aligns across 9 bases. V was pared by 6 bases and J by 3 bases, with 2 bases of the junction left unmatched. CDR3 length equals 13 residues. Germline CDR1 and CDR2: LNHDA and SQIVND (reference sequence). The CDR3 loop reads CASRDRGKETQYF. For the CDR3, the DNA is TGTGCCAGTAGGGACAGGGGAAAAGAGACCCAGTACTTC. Full variable domain (remainder filled in from reference TRBV19 and TRBJ2-5): DGGITQSPKYLFRKEGQNVTLSCEQNLNHDAMYWYRQDPGQGLRLIYYSQIVNDFQKGDIAEGYSVSREKKESFPLTVTSAQKNPTAFYLCASRDRGKETQYFGPGTRLLVL.

The chain combines TRBV19 with TRBJ2-7, with D perhaps matching TRBD2 (5 bases). The germline gives CDR1 LNHDA, CDR2 SQIVND (reference sequence). The CDR3 is made up of 13 amino acids. Between the trimmed V and J ends, which lost 5 bases and 1 base, there was a span of 9 bases. The CDR3 is CASSSWESYEQYF. In DNA, the CDR3 is TGTGCCAGTAGTTCCTGGGAGTCCTACGAGCAGTACTTC.

The chain combines TRBV7-9 with TRBJ1-4; D is unclear. The ends were cut back, 4 bases at V and 13 bases at J, with 10 bases in the middle. Germline lookup yields CDR1 SEHNR and CDR2 FQNEAQ (reference sequence). This CDR3 comprises 11 residues. CDR3 nucleotide sequence: TGTGCCAGCAGCTCTGGTCTGGGACTGTTTTTT. Encoded protein: CASSSGLGLFF.

This rearrangement joins TRBV5-1 to TRBJ1-2; perhaps TRBD1 as D (5 bases). Germline CDR1 reads SGHRS; CDR2 reads YFSETQ. The ends were cut back, 4 bases at V and 3 bases at J, with 16 bases in the middle. This CDR3 is 15 amino acids long. The CDR3 DNA sequence: TGCGCCAGCAGCGGGGTACAGGCCCAATACTATGGCTACACCTTC. This encodes CASSGVQAQYYGYTF.

This chain links TRBV5-1 with TRBJ2-7; D is ambiguous. The V gene's germline CDR1 is SGHRS and CDR2 YFSETQ. V was trimmed by 2 bases and J by 3 bases, leaving 15 bases between them. This CDR3 has 15 residues. For the CDR3, the DNA is TGCGCCAGCAGCTTTGACACTGGGCAAGTCTACGAGCAGTACTTC. This gives the protein CASSFDTGQVYEQYF.